This T cell receptor beta chain was profiled in a study of blood T cells in healthy people across ages. Combining a sample-barcoded 5' primer with a J-beta primer mix, a second PCR ran for roughly 6 to 12 cycles. TCRdb used MiXCR to reprocess the 5' RACE reads, holding one entry per CDR3 protein. The data hold 600,000 to 650,000 distinct CDR3 sequences, with roughly 58% observed a single time. The length of the CDR3 is 16 residues. The V and J ends lost 1 base and 2 bases, in that order; junction bases with no gene match: 8. Germline V CDR1 and CDR2: LGHDT, YNNKEL (reference sequence). This chain joins TRBV3-1 and TRBJ2-7, with TRBD2 identical over 7 bases. This TCR derives from a man aged 55 to 69 in good health. Sequencing was carried out using blood. Here the CDR3 DNA reads TGTGCCAGCAGCCAAGGATCATGGGGGGGGACCTACGAGCAGTACTTC. Protein: CASSQGSWGGTYEQYF.